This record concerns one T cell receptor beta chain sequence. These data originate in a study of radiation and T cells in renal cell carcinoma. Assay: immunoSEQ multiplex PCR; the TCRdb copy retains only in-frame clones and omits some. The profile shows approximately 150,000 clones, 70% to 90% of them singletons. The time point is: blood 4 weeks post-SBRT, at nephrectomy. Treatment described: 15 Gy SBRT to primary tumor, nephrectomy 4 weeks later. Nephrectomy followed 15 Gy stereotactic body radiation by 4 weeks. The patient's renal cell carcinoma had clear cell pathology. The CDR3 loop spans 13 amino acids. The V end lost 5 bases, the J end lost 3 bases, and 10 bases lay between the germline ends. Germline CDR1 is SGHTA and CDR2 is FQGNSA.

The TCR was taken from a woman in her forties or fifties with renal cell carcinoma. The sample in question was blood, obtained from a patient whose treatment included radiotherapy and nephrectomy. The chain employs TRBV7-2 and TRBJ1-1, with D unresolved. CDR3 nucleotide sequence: TGTGCCAGCAGCCCCGGACGTTACACTGAAGCTTTCTTT. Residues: CASSPGRYTEAFF. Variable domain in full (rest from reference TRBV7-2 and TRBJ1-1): GAGVSQSPSNKVTEKGKDVELRCDPISGHTALYWYRQSLGQGLEFLIYFQGNSAPDKSGLPSDRFSAERTGGSVSTLTIQRTQQEDSAVYLCASSPGRYTEAFFGQGTRLTVV.